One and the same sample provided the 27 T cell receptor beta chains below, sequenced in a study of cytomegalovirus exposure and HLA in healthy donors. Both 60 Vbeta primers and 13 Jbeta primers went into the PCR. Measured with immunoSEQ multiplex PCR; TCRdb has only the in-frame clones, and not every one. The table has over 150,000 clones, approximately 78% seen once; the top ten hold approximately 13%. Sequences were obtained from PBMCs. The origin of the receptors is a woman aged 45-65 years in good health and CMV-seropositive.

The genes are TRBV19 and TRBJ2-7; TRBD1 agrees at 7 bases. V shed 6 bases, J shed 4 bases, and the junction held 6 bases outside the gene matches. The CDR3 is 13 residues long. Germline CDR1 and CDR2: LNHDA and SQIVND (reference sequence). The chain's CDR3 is CASSRDSTYEQYF. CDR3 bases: TGTGCCAGTAGCCGGGACAGCACTTACGAGCAGTACTTC.

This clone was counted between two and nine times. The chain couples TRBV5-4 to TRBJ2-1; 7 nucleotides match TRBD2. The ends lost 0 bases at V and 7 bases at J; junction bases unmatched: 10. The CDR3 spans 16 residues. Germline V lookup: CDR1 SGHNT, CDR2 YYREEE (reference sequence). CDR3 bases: TGTGCCAGCAGCTTGGCCATTGGGACTACCAGAAATGAGCAGTTCTTC. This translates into CASSLAIGTTRNEQFF.

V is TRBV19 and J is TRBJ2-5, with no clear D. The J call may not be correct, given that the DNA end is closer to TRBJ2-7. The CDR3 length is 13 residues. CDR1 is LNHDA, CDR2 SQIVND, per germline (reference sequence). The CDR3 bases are TGTGCCAGTAGTATAGCCCCACTGTACGAGCAGTACTTC. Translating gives CASSIAPLYEQYF.

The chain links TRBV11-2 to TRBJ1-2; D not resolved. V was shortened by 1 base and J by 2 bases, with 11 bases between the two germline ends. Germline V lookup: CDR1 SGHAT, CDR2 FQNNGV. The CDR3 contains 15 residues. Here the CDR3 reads CASSLGVAGNYGYTF. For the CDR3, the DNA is TGTGCCAGCAGCTTAGGAGTGGCGGGCAACTATGGCTACACCTTC.

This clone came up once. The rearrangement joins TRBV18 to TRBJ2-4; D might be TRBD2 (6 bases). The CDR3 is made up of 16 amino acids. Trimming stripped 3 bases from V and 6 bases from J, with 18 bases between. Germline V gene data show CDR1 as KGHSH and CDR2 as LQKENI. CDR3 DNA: TGTGCCAGCTCACCGCGGAGGGATAGTTTGGGAAACATTCAGTACTTC. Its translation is CASSPRRDSLGNIQYF.

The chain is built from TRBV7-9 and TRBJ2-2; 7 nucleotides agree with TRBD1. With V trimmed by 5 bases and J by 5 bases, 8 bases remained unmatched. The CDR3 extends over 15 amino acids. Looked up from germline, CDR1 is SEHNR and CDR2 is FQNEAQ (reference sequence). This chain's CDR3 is CASSRDRVGTGELFF. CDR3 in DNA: TGTGCCAGCAGCCGGGACAGAGTAGGGACCGGGGAGCTGTTTTTT.

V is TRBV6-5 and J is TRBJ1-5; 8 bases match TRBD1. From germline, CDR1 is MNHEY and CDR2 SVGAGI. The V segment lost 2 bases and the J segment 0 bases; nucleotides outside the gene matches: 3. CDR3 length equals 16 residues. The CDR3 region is CASSYQGTGSNQPQHF. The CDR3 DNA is TGTGCCAGCAGTTACCAGGGGACAGGTAGCAATCAGCCCCAGCATTTT.

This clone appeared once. Written as DNA, the CDR3 is TGTGCCAGCACAGGGAACAGGAATGGCTACACCTTC. It yields the protein CASTGNRNGYTF. The chain is built from TRBV7-2 and TRBJ1-2; D possibly corresponds to TRBD1 (5 bases). Trimming cost V 7 bases and J 6 bases, with 12 bases left between them. The CDR3 has 12 residues. Germline V lookup: CDR1 SGHTA, CDR2 FQGNSA.

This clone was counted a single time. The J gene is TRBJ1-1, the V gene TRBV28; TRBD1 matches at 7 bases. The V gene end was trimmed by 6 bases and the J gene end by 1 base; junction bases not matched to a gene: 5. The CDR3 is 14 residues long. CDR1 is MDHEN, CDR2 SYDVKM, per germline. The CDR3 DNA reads TGTGCCAGCAGGCAGACAGGGTGGAACACTGAAGCTTTCTTT. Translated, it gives CASRQTGWNTEAFF. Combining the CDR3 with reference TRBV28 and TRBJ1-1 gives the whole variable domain DVKVTQSSRYLVKRTGEKVFLECVQDMDHENMFWYRQDPGLGLRLIYFSYDVKMKEKGDIPEGYSVSREKKERFSLILESASTNQTSMYLCASRQTGWNTEAFFGQGTRLTVV.

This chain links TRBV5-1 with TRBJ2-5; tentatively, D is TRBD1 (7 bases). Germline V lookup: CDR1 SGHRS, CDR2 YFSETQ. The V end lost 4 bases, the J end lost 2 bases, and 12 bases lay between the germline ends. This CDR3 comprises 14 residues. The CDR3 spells CASSQGGQQETQYF. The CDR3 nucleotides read TGCGCCAGCAGCCAGGGGGGACAGCAAGAGACCCAGTACTTC.

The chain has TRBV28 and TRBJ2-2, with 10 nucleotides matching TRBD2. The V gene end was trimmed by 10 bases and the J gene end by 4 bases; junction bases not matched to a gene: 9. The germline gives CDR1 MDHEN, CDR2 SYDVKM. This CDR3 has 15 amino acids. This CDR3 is CATRERGGPTGELFF. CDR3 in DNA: TGTGCCACCAGGGAGCGGGGGGGCCCCACCGGGGAGCTGTTTTTT.

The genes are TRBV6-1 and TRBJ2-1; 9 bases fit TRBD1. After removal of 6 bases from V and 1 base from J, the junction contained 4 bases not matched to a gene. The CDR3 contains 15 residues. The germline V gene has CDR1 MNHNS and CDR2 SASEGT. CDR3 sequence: CASRPGTGSYNEQFF. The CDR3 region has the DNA TGTGCCAGCAGACCCGGGACAGGGTCCTACAATGAGCAGTTCTTC.

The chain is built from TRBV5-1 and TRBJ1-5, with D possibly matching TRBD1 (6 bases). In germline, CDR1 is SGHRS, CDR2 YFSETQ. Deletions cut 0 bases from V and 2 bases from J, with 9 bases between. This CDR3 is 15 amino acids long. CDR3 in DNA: TGCGCCAGCAGCTTGGCTGGGGGCCGCAATCAGCCCCAGCATTTT. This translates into CASSLAGGRNQPQHF.

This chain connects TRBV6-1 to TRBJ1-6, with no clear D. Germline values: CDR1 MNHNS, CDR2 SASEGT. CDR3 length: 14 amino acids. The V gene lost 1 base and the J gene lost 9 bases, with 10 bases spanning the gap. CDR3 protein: CASSEVIAASPLHF. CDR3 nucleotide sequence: TGTGCCAGCAGTGAAGTCATAGCGGCTTCACCCCTCCACTTT.

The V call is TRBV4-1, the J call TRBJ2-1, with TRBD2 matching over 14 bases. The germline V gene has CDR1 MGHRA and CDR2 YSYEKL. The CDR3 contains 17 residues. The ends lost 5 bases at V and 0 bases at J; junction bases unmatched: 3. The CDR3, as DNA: TGCGCCAGCAGCTTCGGGACTAGCGGGGGCTCCTACAATGAGCAGTTCTTC. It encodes CASSFGTSGGSYNEQFF.

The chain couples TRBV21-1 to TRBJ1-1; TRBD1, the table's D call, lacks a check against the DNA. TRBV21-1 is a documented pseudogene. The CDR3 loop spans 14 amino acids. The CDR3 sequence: CASSTLRGHAEAFF. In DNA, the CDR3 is TGTGCCAGCAGCACCCTCAGGGGGCATGCTGAAGCTTTCTTT.

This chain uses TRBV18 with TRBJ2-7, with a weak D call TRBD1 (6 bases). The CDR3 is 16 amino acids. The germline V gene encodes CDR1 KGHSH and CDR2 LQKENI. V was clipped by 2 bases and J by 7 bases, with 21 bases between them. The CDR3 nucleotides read TGTGCCAGCTCACCAGGGGCCGATGGGGGCCTTGGGGAGCAGTACTTC. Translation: CASSPGADGGLGEQYF. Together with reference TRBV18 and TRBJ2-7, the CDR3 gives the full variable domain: NAGVMQNPRHLVRRRGQEARLRCSPMKGHSHVYWYRQLPEEGLKFMVYLQKENIIDESGMPKERFSAEFPKEGPSILRIQQVVRGDSAAYFCASSPGADGGLGEQYFGPGTRLTVT.

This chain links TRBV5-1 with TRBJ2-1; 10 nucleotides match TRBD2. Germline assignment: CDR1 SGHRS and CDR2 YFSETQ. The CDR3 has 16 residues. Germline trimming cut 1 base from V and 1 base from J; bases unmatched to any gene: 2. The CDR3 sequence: CASSLMTSGSYNEQFF. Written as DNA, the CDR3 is TGCGCCAGCAGCTTGATGACTAGCGGGTCCTACAATGAGCAGTTCTTC.

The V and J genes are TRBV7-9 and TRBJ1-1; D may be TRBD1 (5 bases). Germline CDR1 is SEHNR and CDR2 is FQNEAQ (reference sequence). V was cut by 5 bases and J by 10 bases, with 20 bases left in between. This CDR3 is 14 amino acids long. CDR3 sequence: CASSTPHGGGGAFF. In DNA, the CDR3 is TGTGCCAGCAGCACGCCCCACGGCGGGGGAGGAGCTTTCTTT.

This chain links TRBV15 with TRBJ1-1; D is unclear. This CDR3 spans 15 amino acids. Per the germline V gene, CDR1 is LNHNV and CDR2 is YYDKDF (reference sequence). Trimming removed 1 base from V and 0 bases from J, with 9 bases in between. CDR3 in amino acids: CATSRVRTLNTEAFF. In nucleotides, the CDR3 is TGTGCCACCAGCAGAGTCCGTACACTGAACACTGAAGCTTTCTTT.

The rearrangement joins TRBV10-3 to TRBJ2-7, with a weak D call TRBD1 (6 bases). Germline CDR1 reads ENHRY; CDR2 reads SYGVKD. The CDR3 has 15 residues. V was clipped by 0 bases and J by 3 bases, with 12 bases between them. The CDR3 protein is CAISESVGGSYEQYF. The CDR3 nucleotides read TGTGCCATCAGTGAGTCGGTAGGGGGTAGCTACGAGCAGTACTTC.

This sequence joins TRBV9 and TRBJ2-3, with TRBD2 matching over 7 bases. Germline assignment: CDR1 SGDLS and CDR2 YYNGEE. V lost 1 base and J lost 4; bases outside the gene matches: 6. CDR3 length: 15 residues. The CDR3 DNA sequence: TGTGCCAGCAGCGTACTTGCCCGGGGGGCAGATACGCAGTATTTT. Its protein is CASSVLARGADTQYF.

CDR3 nucleotides: TGCGCCAGCAGCTGGCAGGTCAGGGACGAGCAGTACTTC. This gives the protein CASSWQVRDEQYF. The J gene is TRBJ2-7, the V gene TRBV5-1; D is possibly TRBD1 (5 bases). Looked up from germline, CDR1 is SGHRS and CDR2 is YFSETQ. The V end lost 3 bases, the J end lost 5 bases, and 12 bases lay between the germline ends. The CDR3 has 13 residues.

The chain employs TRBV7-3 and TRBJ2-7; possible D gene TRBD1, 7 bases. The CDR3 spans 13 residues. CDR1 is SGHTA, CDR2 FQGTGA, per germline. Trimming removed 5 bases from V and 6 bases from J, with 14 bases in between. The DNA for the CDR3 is TGTGCCAGCAGCCAGGGGGGATCTGGCGAGCAGTACTTC. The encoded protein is CASSQGGSGEQYF.

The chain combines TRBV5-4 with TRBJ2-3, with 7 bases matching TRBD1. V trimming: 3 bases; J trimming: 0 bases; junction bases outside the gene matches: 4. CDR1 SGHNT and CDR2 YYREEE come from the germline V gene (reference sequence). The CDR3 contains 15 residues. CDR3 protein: CASSSGQSSTDTQYF. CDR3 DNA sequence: TGTGCCAGCAGCTCGGGACAGTCTAGCACAGATACGCAGTATTTT. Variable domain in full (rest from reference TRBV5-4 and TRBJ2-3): ETGVTQSPTHLIKTRGQQVTLRCSSQSGHNTVSWYQQALGQGPQFIFQYYREEENGRGNFPPRFSGLQFPNYSSELNVNALELDDSALYLCASSSGQSSTDTQYFGPGTRLTVL.

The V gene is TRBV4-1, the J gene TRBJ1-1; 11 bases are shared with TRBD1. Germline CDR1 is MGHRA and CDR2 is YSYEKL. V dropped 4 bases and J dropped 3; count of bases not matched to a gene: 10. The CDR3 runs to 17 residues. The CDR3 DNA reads TGCGCCAGCAGCCGCACCCCGGACAGGGGGCGGGACACTGAAGCTTTCTTT. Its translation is CASSRTPDRGRDTEAFF.

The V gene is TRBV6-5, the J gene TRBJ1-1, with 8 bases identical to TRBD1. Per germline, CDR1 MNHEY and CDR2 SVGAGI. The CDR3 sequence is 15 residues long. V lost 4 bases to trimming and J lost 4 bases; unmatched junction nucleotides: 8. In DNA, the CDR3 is TGTGCCAGCAGTTCGGACAGGGCGGGAAGCACTGAAGCTTTCTTT. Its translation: CASSSDRAGSTEAFF.